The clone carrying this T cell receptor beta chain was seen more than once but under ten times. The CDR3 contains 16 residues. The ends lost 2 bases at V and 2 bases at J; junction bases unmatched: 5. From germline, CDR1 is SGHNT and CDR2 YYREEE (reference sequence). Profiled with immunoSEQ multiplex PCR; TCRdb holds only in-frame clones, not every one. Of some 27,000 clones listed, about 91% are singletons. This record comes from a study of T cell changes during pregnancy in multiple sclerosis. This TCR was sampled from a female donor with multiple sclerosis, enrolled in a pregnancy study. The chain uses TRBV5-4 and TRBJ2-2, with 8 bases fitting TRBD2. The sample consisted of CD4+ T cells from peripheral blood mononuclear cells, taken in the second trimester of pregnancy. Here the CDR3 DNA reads TGTGCCAGCAGCTTCGGCGGGGGGCACAACACCGGGGAGCTGTTTTTT. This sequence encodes CASSFGGGHNTGELFF. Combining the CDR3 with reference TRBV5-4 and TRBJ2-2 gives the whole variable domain ETGVTQSPTHLIKTRGQQVTLRCSSQSGHNTVSWYQQALGQGPQFIFQYYREEENGRGNFPPRFSGLQFPNYSSELNVNALELDDSALYLCASSFGGGHNTGELFFGEGSRLTVL.